This T cell receptor (beta chain) was sequenced in a study of blood T cell repertoires in COVID-19. The wider study: COVID-19 samples, acute and convalescent, were from the United States, Italy and Spain. T cells, B-cell-depleted T cells, or PBMCs supplied cDNA or gDNA.

Sequencing used immunoSEQ multiplex PCR; TCRdb keeps in-frame clones, though not all of them. The sample has some 35,000 clones; over 75% are singletons. CDR1 and CDR2 (germline): SGDLS, YYNGEE. This CDR3 spans 15 amino acids. Trimming took 0 bases from V and 1 from J; bases not matched to a gene: 2. V usage is TRBV9 and J usage is TRBJ1-1; 8 nucleotides match TRBD1. This receptor was taken from a man between 60 and 75 years old with active COVID-19. Sequences were obtained from peripheral blood. CDR3 sequence reads: CASSVVDRGNTEAFF. In DNA form, the CDR3 reads TGTGCCAGCAGCGTAGTAGACAGGGGGAACACTGAAGCTTTCTTT.